These 20 T cell receptor beta chains were sequenced from one sample in a study of T cell responses to AZD1222 COVID-19 vaccine. Sequenced by immunoSEQ multiplex PCR; TCRdb stores in-frame clones only, minus some. The sample lists around 70,000 clones; 60% to 85% were seen once. This sample comprised peripheral blood, obtained on day 0 of AZD1222 vaccination. Receptors originate from an adult in good health.

This clone came up a few times. The chain joins TRBV6-5 to TRBJ1-2; TRBD1 is a possible D gene (6 bases). The CDR3 has 14 residues. Germline V CDR1 and CDR2: MNHEY, SVGAGI. V was trimmed by 5 bases and J by 2 bases, leaving 12 bases between them. The CDR3 nucleotides read TGTGCCAGCAGTATTACAGGGAGAAACTATGGCTACACCTTC. Translating it yields CASSITGRNYGYTF.

The CDR3 sequence: CASPRNTEAFF. The CDR3 DNA follows: TGTGCCAGTCCCCGGAACACTGAAGCTTTCTTT. The chain joins TRBV19 to TRBJ1-1; D gene ambiguous. Trimming took off 8 bases at V and 1 base at J, with 5 bases between the two ends. CDR1 and CDR2 (germline): LNHDA, SQIVND (reference sequence). This CDR3 contains 11 residues.

This CDR3 reads CASSRTGRGYEQYF. Here the CDR3 DNA reads TGTGCCAGTAGTAGAACGGGACGGGGCTACGAGCAGTACTTC. The V call is TRBV19, the J call TRBJ2-7, with D perhaps TRBD1 or TRBD2 (5 bases each). Trimming cost V 4 bases and J 3 bases, with 13 bases left between them. Germline CDR1 reads LNHDA; CDR2 reads SQIVND (reference sequence). This CDR3 comprises 14 residues.

The J gene is TRBJ1-1, the V gene TRBV11-2; possible D gene TRBD1, 5 bases. Per the germline V gene, CDR1 is SGHAT and CDR2 is FQNNGV. CDR3 length equals 17 residues. V dropped 1 base and J dropped 0 bases, with 15 bases sitting between them. This CDR3 reads CASSLVSIGAMNTEAFF. As DNA, the CDR3 is TGTGCCAGCAGCTTAGTATCCATAGGGGCCATGAACACTGAAGCTTTCTTT. Full variable domain (rest looked up from reference TRBV11-2 and TRBJ1-1): EAGVAQSPRYKIIEKRQSVAFWCNPISGHATLYWYQQILGQGPKLLIQFQNNGVVDDSQLPKDRFSAERLKGVDSTLKIQPAKLEDSAVYLCASSLVSIGAMNTEAFFGQGTRLTVV.

The CDR3 DNA follows: TGCGCCAGCAGCTTGTTACACCGGGGGTCAGATACGCAGTATTTT. It is translated as CASSLLHRGSDTQYF. V usage is TRBV5-1 and J usage is TRBJ2-3; the D gene is possibly TRBD2 (6 bases). Trimming left V 1 base short and J 4 bases short, with 13 bases between. CDR1 SGHRS and CDR2 YFSETQ come from the germline V gene. This CDR3 contains 15 residues.

A note on this clone: A much larger clone lies one base from this, so it may be a read error. The CDR3 bases are TGTGCCAGCAGTGAGTCTGGAAACACCATATATTTT. It yields the protein CASSESGNTIYF. J is TRBJ1-3 and V is TRBV12-3 or TRBV12-4; unclear D gene. There are 12 residues in the CDR3. Trimming left V 5 bases short and J 1 base short, with 3 bases between.

The DNA of the CDR3 is TGTGCCAGCCGCGAACAGGGGGGAGAGGCCGGGGAGCTGTTTTTT. It encodes CASREQGGEAGELFF. V gene TRBV2 combines with J gene TRBJ2-2; 8 nucleotides align to TRBD1. CDR1 and CDR2 (germline): SNHLY, FYNNEI. The CDR3 is made up of 15 amino acids. With 8 bases clipped from V and 6 bases from J, the junction kept 11 bases outside the gene matches.

This sequence joins TRBV19 and TRBJ1-1, with D maybe TRBD1 (5 bases). The CDR3 has 12 amino acids. V gave up 7 bases and J gave up 6 bases, with 12 bases separating them. Germline V gene sequence: CDR1 LNHDA, CDR2 SQIVND (reference sequence). The DNA for the CDR3 is TGTGCCAGTAACTCGGGACTGTCTGAAGCTTTCTTT. Its protein is CASNSGLSEAFF. Full variable domain (outside the CDR3, taken from reference TRBV19 and TRBJ1-1): DGGITQSPKYLFRKEGQNVTLSCEQNLNHDAMYWYRQDPGQGLRLIYYSQIVNDFQKGDIAEGYSVSREKKESFPLTVTSAQKNPTAFYLCASNSGLSEAFFGQGTRLTVV.

This chain connects TRBV5-1 to TRBJ2-1; 10 bases are a match to TRBD2. There are 16 residues in the CDR3. V was pared by 4 bases and J by 3 bases, with 7 bases of the junction left unmatched. CDR1 and CDR2 (germline): SGHRS, YFSETQ. The CDR3 bases are TGCGCCAGCAGCATCATCACTAGCGGGGTCTACAATGAGCAGTTCTTC. This gives the protein CASSIITSGVYNEQFF.

This clone was picked up a small number of times. V and J are TRBV15 and TRBJ2-3; the D gene is possibly TRBD2 (7 bases). Germline CDR1 reads LNHNV; CDR2 reads YYDKDF (reference sequence). There are 16 residues in the CDR3. Trimming took off 8 bases at V and 2 bases at J, with 20 bases between the two ends. In DNA form, the CDR3 reads TGTGCCACCCGCACGAGGGGGGGGGCGGCCACAGATACGCAGTATTTT. Protein product: CATRTRGGAATDTQYF.

V gene TRBV4-1 combines with J gene TRBJ2-7; tentatively, D is TRBD2 (6 bases). V was clipped by 5 bases and J by 0 bases, with 17 bases between them. CDR1 and CDR2 (germline): MGHRA, YSYEKL. CDR3 length: 16 residues. For the CDR3, the DNA is TGCGCCAGCAGCACCCCCCGGGCGGGGAGCTCCTACGAGCAGTACTTC. Translating it yields CASSTPRAGSSYEQYF.

The sample holds one count of this clone. The rearrangement links TRBV7-6 to TRBJ2-3, with D perhaps matching TRBD1 or TRBD2 (5 bases each). The CDR3 is made up of 14 amino acids. Trimming took off 4 bases at V and 3 bases at J, with 11 bases between the two ends. In germline, CDR1 is SGHVS, CDR2 FNYEAQ. The CDR3 sequence: CASSSRGGTDTQYF. CDR3 bases: TGTGCCAGCAGCTCGAGGGGCGGGACAGATACGCAGTATTTT.

In this sample, this clone turned up a few times. The rearrangement joins TRBV19 to TRBJ1-5; D is undetermined. The CDR3 loop spans 12 amino acids. Germline V lookup: CDR1 LNHDA, CDR2 SQIVND (reference sequence). V shed 0 bases and J shed 7 bases, with 4 bases lying between them. The CDR3 region is CASSIEFQPQHF. The CDR3 coding sequence is TGTGCCAGTAGTATAGAATTCCAGCCCCAGCATTTT.

As DNA, the CDR3 is TGCGCCAGCAGCTTGGGGGGTTCTAGCGGGCAAGAGACCCAGTACTTC. Translating it yields CASSLGGSSGQETQYF. The chain combines TRBV5-1 with TRBJ2-5; the match to TRBD2 covers 8 bases. The CDR3 contains 16 residues. CDR1 is SGHRS and CDR2 is YFSETQ in the germline V gene. The V segment lost 0 bases and the J segment 2 bases; nucleotides outside the gene matches: 6.

The genes are TRBV19 and TRBJ1-1; possible D gene TRBD1, 5 bases. The CDR3 consists of 14 residues. The germline V gene encodes CDR1 LNHDA and CDR2 SQIVND (reference sequence). The V end lost 6 bases, the J end lost 3 bases, and 14 bases lay between the germline ends. CDR3 sequence reads: CASSLGGAYTEAFF. The CDR3 DNA is TGTGCCAGTAGCCTTGGTGGGGCCTACACTGAAGCTTTCTTT.

The V and J genes are TRBV30 and TRBJ1-5; possibly TRBD1 for D (6 bases). The CDR3 is made up of 13 amino acids. Germline V gene sequence: CDR1 GTSNPN, CDR2 SVGIG (reference sequence). V lost 2 bases and J 6 bases, leaving 11 bases between the germline ends. CDR3 sequence (DNA): TGTGCCTGGAGTATGGGGGGCGCTCAGCCCCAGCATTTT. This translates into CAWSMGGAQPQHF.

The rearrangement uses TRBV7-9 and TRBJ1-1, with a tentative D call TRBD1 (6 bases). CDR1 and CDR2 (germline): SEHNR, FQNEAQ (reference sequence). V shed 3 bases and J shed 6 bases, with 20 bases lying between them. The CDR3 sequence is 16 residues long. DNA of the CDR3: TGTGCCAGCAGCTTCCCCAAGTCGTCCAGGGGAGCTGAAGCTTTCTTT. Amino acid sequence: CASSFPKSSRGAEAFF.

The V gene is TRBV6-5, the J gene TRBJ1-1; 7 bases are a match to TRBD1. This CDR3 spans 14 amino acids. CDR1 is MNHEY and CDR2 is SVGAGI in the germline V gene. The trim removed 2 bases at V and 8 bases at J, leaving 8 bases unmatched. The CDR3 reads CASSYVGRQGEAFF. CDR3 in DNA: TGTGCCAGCAGTTACGTCGGACGACAGGGAGAAGCTTTCTTT.

The chain couples TRBV27 to TRBJ1-1; unclear D gene. CDR3 length equals 11 residues. Per germline, CDR1 MNHEY and CDR2 SMNVEV (reference sequence). Trimming removed 7 bases from V and 1 base from J, with 4 bases in between. This CDR3 reads CASTGNTEAFF. CDR3 in DNA: TGTGCCAGCACAGGGAACACTGAAGCTTTCTTT.

The V and J genes are TRBV6-5 and TRBJ2-5; D not resolved. V was trimmed by 5 bases and J by 5 bases, leaving 9 bases between them. The V gene's germline CDR1 is MNHEY and CDR2 SVGAGI. The CDR3 sequence is 12 residues long. The CDR3 bases are TGTGCCAGCAGTAACCTGGGGGAGACCCAGTACTTC. It specifies CASSNLGETQYF.